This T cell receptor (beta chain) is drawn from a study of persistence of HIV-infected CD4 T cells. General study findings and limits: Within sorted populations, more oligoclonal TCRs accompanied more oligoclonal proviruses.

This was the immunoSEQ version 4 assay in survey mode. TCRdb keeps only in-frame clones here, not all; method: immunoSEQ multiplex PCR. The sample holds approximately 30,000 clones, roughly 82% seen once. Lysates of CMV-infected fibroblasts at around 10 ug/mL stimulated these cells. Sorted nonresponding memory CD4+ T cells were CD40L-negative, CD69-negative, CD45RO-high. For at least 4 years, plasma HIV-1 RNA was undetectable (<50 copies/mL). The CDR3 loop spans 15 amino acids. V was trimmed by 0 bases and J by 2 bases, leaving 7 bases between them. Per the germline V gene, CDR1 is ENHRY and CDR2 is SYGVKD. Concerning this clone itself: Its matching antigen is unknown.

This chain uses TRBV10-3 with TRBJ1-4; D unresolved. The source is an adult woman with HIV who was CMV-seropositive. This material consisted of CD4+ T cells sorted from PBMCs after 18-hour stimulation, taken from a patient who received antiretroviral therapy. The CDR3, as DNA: TGTGCCATCAGTGAGTCTAGCGGCACTAATGAAAAACTGTTTTTT. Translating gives CAISESSGTNEKLFF.